The 26 T cell receptor beta chains given below trace back to one sample, sequenced in a study of memory CD4+ T cells and cytomegalovirus serostatus. The sort gate was single viable CD3+CD4+CD8-CD45RO+ cells for memory CD4+ T cells. TCRdb's copy holds only in-frame clones and misses some; the assay was immunoSEQ multiplex PCR. The sample holds 61,000 or so clones, about three quarters seen once. Input material: memory CD4+ T cells from blood. All receptors derive from an adult in good health and CMV-seronegative. Some clones in this sample may be carry-over from other donors' samples.

V usage is TRBV19 and J usage is TRBJ2-7; 11 positions agree with TRBD1. This CDR3 contains 15 residues. Unmatched junction bases numbered 5, after V lost 5 bases and J lost 2 bases. Germline CDR1 LNHDA, CDR2 SQIVND (reference sequence). The CDR3 coding sequence is TGTGCCAGTAGTCCGCAGGGACAGGGGGCCTACGAGCAGTACTTC. This encodes CASSPQGQGAYEQYF.

V and J are TRBV11-3 and TRBJ2-2; 7 bases are a match to TRBD1. Trimming at V came to 2 bases and at J to 7 bases, leaving 7 bases not matched to a gene. Germline V lookup: CDR1 SGHNT, CDR2 YENEEA. This CDR3 region has 15 residues. The CDR3 sequence is CASSLTQTGVGELFF. The CDR3 nucleotides are TGTGCCAGCAGCTTAACTCAAACAGGGGTCGGGGAGCTGTTTTTT. Using reference TRBV11-3 and TRBJ2-2 for the parts outside the CDR3, the full variable domain is EAGVVQSPRYKIIEKKQPVAFWCNPISGHNTLYWYLQNLGQGPELLIRYENEEAVDDSQLPKDRFSAERLKGVDSTLKIQPAELGDSAVYLCASSLTQTGVGELFFGEGSRLTVL.

This chain joins TRBV5-1 and TRBJ2-5, with TRBD2 matching 10 bases. The CDR3 loop spans 14 amino acids. After removal of 5 bases from V and 5 bases from J, the junction contained 6 bases not matched to a gene. Germline V CDR1 and CDR2: SGHRS, YFSETQ. The CDR3 protein is CASRSASGGETQYF. The CDR3 coding sequence is TGCGCCAGCAGGAGTGCTAGCGGGGGTGAGACCCAGTACTTC.

The chain's CDR3 is CASSPSSRTDQPQHF. The CDR3 nucleotides are TGTGCCAGCTCACCATCTTCACGGACAGATCAGCCCCAGCATTTT. This chain connects TRBV18 to TRBJ1-5; a weak D match, TRBD1 (6 bases). This CDR3 comprises 15 residues. V was clipped by 2 bases and J by 5 bases, with 13 bases between them. Per the germline V gene, CDR1 is KGHSH and CDR2 is LQKENI.

The chain joins TRBV11-2 to TRBJ2-5, with D perhaps matching TRBD1 or TRBD2 (5 bases each). From germline, CDR1 is SGHAT and CDR2 FQNNGV. The ends were cut back, 6 bases at V and 10 bases at J, with 15 bases in the middle. The CDR3 is 12 amino acids. The CDR3 nucleotides are TGTGCCAGCAGTCCAATCGTTGGGGGCCAGTACTTC. It encodes CASSPIVGGQYF.

This clone was seen just once. The V call is TRBV10-2, the J call TRBJ2-5; D may match TRBD1 or TRBD2 (5 bases each). The V gene lost 5 bases and the J gene lost 8 bases, with 18 bases spanning the gap. Germline CDR1 and CDR2: WSHSY and SAAADI. The length of the CDR3 is 14 residues. As DNA, the CDR3 is TGCGCCAGCAGTTCCGGGACGGACAAGAGAACCCAGTACTTC. Translation: CASSSGTDKRTQYF.

The gene calls are TRBV4-3 and TRBJ2-3; D unclear. Germline CDR1 is LGHNA and CDR2 is YSLEER. V was pared by 0 bases and J by 4 bases, with 8 bases between. The CDR3 sequence is 14 residues long. For the CDR3, the DNA is TGCGCCAGCAGCCAAGATCGCCCCCCAGATACGCAGTATTTT. Translated, it gives CASSQDRPPDTQYF.

The CDR3 reads CASSVEGAVGNTIYF. CDR3 coding DNA: TGTGCCAGCAGCGTAGAGGGGGCGGTCGGAAACACCATATATTTT. The chain couples TRBV9 to TRBJ1-3; 7 bases match TRBD1. CDR1 is SGDLS and CDR2 is YYNGEE in the germline V gene. The CDR3 is 15 residues long. The J segment lost 4 bases and the V segment lost 0 bases, leaving 4 bases of the junction unmatched.

The rearrangement uses TRBV6-1 and TRBJ2-7; 10 bases map to TRBD1. Germline CDR1 MNHNS, CDR2 SASEGT. The junction had 9 bases not matched to a gene; V was cut back by 8 bases and J by 2 bases. The CDR3 extends over 15 amino acids. CDR3 sequence reads: CASSMTGGAAYEQYF. CDR3 sequence (DNA): TGTGCCAGCTCCATGACAGGGGGCGCCGCCTACGAGCAGTACTTC.

This rearrangement joins TRBV28 to TRBJ2-7, with 10 bases fitting TRBD2. The germline V gene encodes CDR1 MDHEN and CDR2 SYDVKM. The CDR3 contains 16 residues. V dropped 0 bases and J dropped 5; count of bases not matched to a gene: 7. CDR3 DNA sequence: TGTGCCAGCAGTTTATGGGCTAGCGGGAGCAAAGACGAGCAGTACTTC. This sequence encodes CASSLWASGSKDEQYF.

This chain uses TRBV7-2 with TRBJ1-5; 11 bases fit TRBD1. Germline V gene data show CDR1 as SGHTA and CDR2 as FQGNSA. Trimming took 3 bases from V and 7 from J; bases not matched to a gene: 2. This CDR3 has 14 residues. CDR3 DNA sequence: TGTGCCAGCAGCTTTAGGACAGGGGGCCAGCCCCAGCATTTT. Translating it yields CASSFRTGGQPQHF.

The chain's CDR3 is CASSIDWDSYGYTF. CDR3 nucleotides: TGTGCCAGTAGTATAGATTGGGACAGCTATGGCTACACCTTC. This chain joins TRBV19 and TRBJ1-2; 7 nucleotides agree with TRBD1. The V gene's germline CDR1 is LNHDA and CDR2 SQIVND (reference sequence). Losses at the gene ends were 0 bases for V and 4 bases for J; bases not matched to a gene: 2. The CDR3 is 14 amino acids.

The chain couples TRBV7-3 to TRBJ1-1; the D gene is possibly TRBD1 (6 bases). V lost 5 bases, J lost 3 bases, and 10 bases lay in between. This CDR3 has 13 amino acids. Per the germline V gene, CDR1 is SGHTA and CDR2 is FQGTGA. CDR3 sequence (DNA): TGTGCCAGCAGCACAAGACAGGACACTGAAGCTTTCTTT. It is translated as CASSTRQDTEAFF.

The rearrangement uses TRBV5-1 and TRBJ2-5, with 7 bases identical to TRBD2. Trimming cost V 6 bases and J 5 bases; bases outside gene matches: 13. There are 15 residues in the CDR3. CDR1 SGHRS and CDR2 YFSETQ come from the germline V gene. CDR3 nucleotides: TGCGCCAGCAATCCACTACGCGGGGGAGGGGAGACCCAGTACTTC. Protein: CASNPLRGGGETQYF. The whole variable domain, remainder taken from reference TRBV5-1 and TRBJ2-5, is KAGVTQTPRYLIKTRGQQVTLSCSPISGHRSVSWYQQTPGQGLQFLFEYFSETQRNKGNFPGRFSGRQFSNSRSEMNVSTLELGDSALYLCASNPLRGGGETQYFGPGTRLLVL.

The chain couples TRBV15 to TRBJ1-1, with D maybe TRBD1 (5 bases). This CDR3 has 16 residues. Germline CDR1 and CDR2: LNHNV and YYDKDF (reference sequence). V lost 3 bases and J 0 bases, leaving 14 bases between the germline ends. The CDR3 protein is CATSSLTGLMNTEAFF. CDR3 in DNA: TGTGCCACCAGCAGTCTTACGGGACTGATGAACACTGAAGCTTTCTTT.

This chain joins TRBV5-4 and TRBJ2-2, with 8 bases lining up with TRBD2. V lost 4 bases to trimming and J lost 6 bases; unmatched junction nucleotides: 11. CDR1 is SGHNT and CDR2 is YYREEE in the germline V gene (reference sequence). The CDR3 contains 16 residues. The CDR3 reads CASSHQREILPGELFF. The CDR3, as DNA: TGTGCCAGCAGCCACCAGCGGGAGATCCTACCCGGGGAGCTGTTTTTT.

J is TRBJ2-2 and V is TRBV28; D perhaps matches TRBD2 (6 bases). This CDR3 region has 16 residues. With 3 bases removed from V and 6 bases from J, the gap between germline ends came to 17 bases. CDR1 is MDHEN, CDR2 SYDVKM, per germline. CDR3 residues: CASSLMTRRYAGELFF. CDR3 nucleotide sequence: TGTGCCAGCAGTTTGATGACTAGAAGATATGCCGGGGAGCTGTTTTTT.

This clone was seen a handful of times. This chain links TRBV19 with TRBJ2-3; D uncertain. Trimming pared 8 bases from V and 2 bases from J, leaving 14 bases between. This CDR3 comprises 14 residues. The germline CDR1 and CDR2 sequences are LNHDA and SQIVND (reference sequence). CDR3 nucleotides: TGTGCCAGTTCCTATGACGGTCTCACAGATACGCAGTATTTT. Its translation: CASSYDGLTDTQYF.

This clone was counted a few times. The chain employs TRBV7-2 and TRBJ1-3; a possible D gene is TRBD1 (5 bases). Trimming stripped 3 bases from V and 4 bases from J, with 10 bases between. There are 14 residues in the CDR3. Germline loops: CDR1 SGHTA, CDR2 FQGNSA. As DNA, the CDR3 is TGTGCCAGCAGCTTGGGGCAGCCCGGAAACACCATATATTTT. Amino acids: CASSLGQPGNTIYF.

This clone appeared a few times. The chain employs TRBV30 and TRBJ2-7, with 9 bases that match TRBD2. The CDR3 runs to 13 residues. Germline V lookup: CDR1 GTSNPN, CDR2 SVGIG (reference sequence). After removal of 3 bases from V and 6 bases from J, the junction contained 6 bases not matched to a gene. The CDR3 DNA follows: TGTGCCTGGAGGGGACTAGCAAGAGCCGAGCAGTACTTC. Translation: CAWRGLARAEQYF.

The table lists this clone with a count of one. CDR3 amino acids: CSVSSTGRGNNEQFF. CDR3 DNA sequence: TGCAGCGTTTCTTCTACAGGCCGGGGAAACAATGAGCAGTTCTTC. The chain links TRBV29-1 to TRBJ2-1; D may correspond to TRBD1 or TRBD2 (5 bases each). The CDR3 covers 15 residues. V lost 5 bases and J 5 bases, leaving 19 bases between the germline ends. Germline V lookup: CDR1 SQVTM, CDR2 ANQGSEA.

The rearrangement uses TRBV5-1 and TRBJ2-7; D is possibly TRBD1 (5 bases). CDR1 is SGHRS, CDR2 YFSETQ, per germline. The CDR3 loop spans 17 amino acids. Trimming took 4 bases from V and 6 from J, leaving 26 bases between them. CDR3 sequence (DNA): TGCGCCAGCAGCCGACAATGGGGCCTCCGGAATATAGGCGAGCAGTACTTC. Protein sequence: CASSRQWGLRNIGEQYF. Filled out from reference TRBV5-1 and TRBJ2-7, the complete variable domain reads KAGVTQTPRYLIKTRGQQVTLSCSPISGHRSVSWYQQTPGQGLQFLFEYFSETQRNKGNFPGRFSGRQFSNSRSEMNVSTLELGDSALYLCASSRQWGLRNIGEQYFGPGTRLTVT.

The V call is TRBV14, the J call TRBJ2-2; 8 bases align to TRBD1. V lost 3 bases and J lost 6; bases outside the gene matches: 0. The CDR3 spans 13 residues. CDR1 is SGHDN, CDR2 FVKESK, per germline. This CDR3 reads CASSQDRAGELFF. CDR3 nucleotides: TGTGCCAGCAGCCAGGACAGGGCCGGGGAGCTGTTTTTT.

The chain carries TRBV30 and TRBJ2-2; 9 positions match TRBD2. V dropped 6 bases and J dropped 6; count of bases not matched to a gene: 11. Germline CDR1 is GTSNPN and CDR2 is SVGIG (reference sequence). The CDR3 length is 15 residues. The CDR3 nucleotides read TGTGCCTGTTTTCTTAGCGGGAGCTTCTCCGGGGAGCTGTTTTTT. Protein sequence: CACFLSGSFSGELFF.

This clone was seen a few times. The rearrangement joins TRBV10-3 to TRBJ1-1; 8 nucleotides line up with TRBD1. Germline CDR1 is ENHRY and CDR2 is SYGVKD. J lost 4 bases, V lost 8 bases, and 9 bases had no gene match. This CDR3 spans 14 amino acids. CDR3 DNA: TGTGCCATCCAGGGTCGACAGGGGAGCACTGAAGCTTTCTTT. Encoded protein: CAIQGRQGSTEAFF.

The chain carries TRBV7-9 and TRBJ2-2, with D perhaps given as TRBD1 or TRBD2 (6 bases each). Trimming stripped 2 bases from V and 4 bases from J, with 23 bases between. CDR3 length equals 19 residues. Germline CDR1 SEHNR, CDR2 FQNEAQ (reference sequence). This chain's CDR3 is CASSLRLSWGALGTGELFF. The DNA for the CDR3 is TGTGCCAGCAGCTTACGCCTTTCCTGGGGGGCGCTTGGCACCGGGGAGCTGTTTTTT.